These T cell receptor beta chains were read from a single sample in a study of breast tumors, draining lymph nodes, adjacent tissues. From the multiplex PCR reads, TCRdb called clonotypes with MiXCR, one entry per CDR3 protein. The table records tens of thousands of distinct CDR3 sequences, roughly 30% of them present only once. Material for sequencing was breast tumor tissue. These receptor sequences come from a female donor with breast cancer. Some clones in this sample may be carry-over from other donors' samples. The CDR3 runs from the conserved cysteine through the conserved F or W. The D gene is left open where the match is weak. Rows may omit the clone size; those that give it use once, few, many or a size class.

DNA: TGTGCCACCGCCCACCGACTAGCGGGATCCATTAAAAGCTCCTACAATGAGCAGTTCTTC; CDR3: CATAHRLAGSIKSSYNEQFF; size: medium-sized; D: TRBD2; J: TRBJ2-1; length: 20; V: TRBV24-1
DNA: TGTGCCACCAGCAGGGACATAACCCAGGTTCCCTACGAGCAGTACTTC; CDR3: CATSRDITQVPYEQYF; size: many; D: .; J: TRBJ2-7; length: 16; V: TRBV15
DNA: TGTGCCAGTAGTCCGGACGGAACCTATGGCTACACCTTC; CDR3: CASSPDGTYGYTF; size: many; D: .; J: TRBJ1-2; length: 13; V: TRBV19
DNA: TGTGCCAGCAAGAGATATGGGGGAGATTTCGGGACCGGGGAGCTGTTTTTT; CDR3: CASKRYGGDFGTGELFF; size: many; D: .; J: TRBJ2-2; length: 17; V: TRBV7-2
DNA: TGTGCCAGCAGTTCCTATCAGGGGAGCAACTATGGCTACACCTTC; CDR3: CASSSYQGSNYGYTF; size: medium-sized; D: .; J: TRBJ1-2; length: 15; V: TRBV6-5
DNA: TGCAGCGTTGAGCGAGGTGAATTCGGCCGAACAACCTACGAGCAGTACTTC; CDR3: CSVERGEFGRTTYEQYF; size: many; D: .; J: TRBJ2-7; length: 17; V: TRBV29-1
DNA: TGCAGTGCTAGAGATAATCGCAGACTAGCGGGGGGCTGGCAGTACTTC; CDR3: CSARDNRRLAGGWQYF; size: many; D: TRBD2; J: TRBJ2-7; length: 16; V: TRBV20-1
DNA: TGTGCCAGCAGCAAAGGACAGGGGGCGGAAAAACTGTTTTTT; CDR3: CASSKGQGAEKLFF; size: once; D: TRBD1; J: TRBJ1-4; length: 14; V: TRBV7-2
DNA: TGTGCCAGCGCCCCGGGACCGCGCATCAATGAGCAGTTCTTC; CDR3: CASAPGPRINEQFF; size: many; D: .; J: TRBJ2-1; length: 14; V: TRBV27
DNA: TGTGCCAGCAGAACGGGACCCACAGGGGTCAATGAGCAGTTCTTC; CDR3: CASRTGPTGVNEQFF; size: .; D: TRBD1; J: TRBJ2-1; length: 15; V: TRBV12-3/TRBV12-4
DNA: TGCAGTTATGTAGACGGACAGGGGAAAAACATTCAGTACTTC; CDR3: CSYVDGQGKNIQYF; size: many; D: TRBD1; J: TRBJ2-4; length: 14; V: TRBV20-1
DNA: TGTGCCAGCAGCTTAACAACAGCGGGAGAGACCCAGTACTTC; CDR3: CASSLTTAGETQYF; size: many; D: .; J: TRBJ2-5; length: 14; V: TRBV7-3
DNA: TGTGCCAGCAGTGAGACAGGGGGGACCTACGAGCAGTACTTC; CDR3: CASSETGGTYEQYF; size: many; D: TRBD1; J: TRBJ2-7; length: 14; V: TRBV6-1
DNA: TGTGCCTGGTCTTCCAGGGGGATGGGCAATCAGCCCCAGCATTTT; CDR3: CAWSSRGMGNQPQHF; size: .; D: TRBD1; J: TRBJ1-5; length: 15; V: TRBV30
DNA: TGTGCCAGCAGTTTTCGGCCGTGGCGGGTCTGGGACACTGAAGCTTTCTTT; CDR3: CASSFRPWRVWDTEAFF; size: .; D: .; J: TRBJ1-1; length: 17; V: TRBV12-3/TRBV12-4
DNA: TGTGCCAGCAGTCCAACCGAGCTTCAAGAGACCCAGTACTTC; CDR3: CASSPTELQETQYF; size: many; D: .; J: TRBJ2-5; length: 14; V: TRBV28
DNA: TGTGCCACCGGACAGGGGAGCACAGATACGCAGTATTTT; CDR3: CATGQGSTDTQYF; size: .; D: TRBD1; J: TRBJ2-3; length: 13; V: TRBV2
DNA: TGTGCCAGCAGTATTCCCGTGGGCAATGAGCAGTTCTTC; CDR3: CASSIPVGNEQFF; size: many; D: .; J: TRBJ2-1; length: 13; V: TRBV7-9
DNA: TGTGCCAGCAGCCTAGGACTAGCGGAAGAGCAGTACTTC; CDR3: CASSLGLAEEQYF; size: .; D: TRBD2; J: TRBJ2-7; length: 13; V: TRBV14
DNA: TGTGCCAGCAGCGTAGGTCAGTGGGAAGAAGGGGATGCGCAGTATTTT; CDR3: CASSVGQWEEGDAQYF; size: .; D: .; J: TRBJ2-3; length: 16; V: TRBV9
DNA: TGCGCCAGCAGCCAAGATGGGTGGCTAGCGGGAGTTGGTACCGGGGAGCTGTTTTTT; CDR3: CASSQDGWLAGVGTGELFF; size: .; D: TRBD2; J: TRBJ2-2; length: 19; V: TRBV4-3
DNA: TGTGCCAGCAGCCAAGATTGGGGGAACACAGATACGCAGTATTTT; CDR3: CASSQDWGNTDTQYF; size: many; D: .; J: TRBJ2-3; length: 15; V: TRBV4-2
DNA: TGTGCCAGCAGCCAAGGAACTAGCGGGAGCCACTACAATGAGCAGTTCTTC; CDR3: CASSQGTSGSHYNEQFF; size: many; D: .; J: TRBJ2-1; length: 17; V: TRBV3-2
DNA: TGTGCCAGCAGGCGCGGGACAGGGGAAAACTATGGCTACACCTTC; CDR3: CASRRGTGENYGYTF; size: many; D: TRBD1; J: TRBJ1-2; length: 15; V: TRBV6-6
DNA: TGTGCCAGCGGGAGGGGGCCCAGGGGAGACAATGAGCAGTTCTTC; CDR3: CASGRGPRGDNEQFF; size: many; D: .; J: TRBJ2-1; length: 15; V: TRBV6-2/TRBV6-3